These 30 T cell receptor beta chains came from one sample sequenced in a study of T cell repertoires in cytomegalovirus infection. TCRdb reprocessed the reads via MiXCR and lists one record per CDR3 protein. The sample holds 150,000 to 200,000 distinct CDR3 sequences; 14% are singletons and the top ten take 25% to 30%. Sequenced: PBMCs. The receptors shown here come from a human donor in good health (CMV status not recorded). Some clones in this sample may be carry-over from other donors' samples.

This clonotype occurred many times. The V call is TRBV6-5, the J call TRBJ1-1; a weak D match, TRBD1 (6 bases). With 1 base removed from V and 2 bases from J, the gap between germline ends came to 20 bases. Germline V gives CDR1 MNHEY, CDR2 SVGAGI. The CDR3 has 18 amino acids. The CDR3 loop is CASSYFQGRGRTNTEAFF. Here the CDR3 DNA reads TGTGCCAGCAGTTACTTCCAGGGGAGGGGCAGGACCAACACTGAAGCTTTCTTT.

This clonotype was seen repeatedly, ten times or more. The gene calls are TRBV7-9 and TRBJ2-5; 14 positions agree with TRBD2. Germline V lookup: CDR1 SEHNR, CDR2 FQNEAQ (reference sequence). This CDR3 has 16 residues. V was pared by 4 bases and J by 5 bases, with 6 bases of the junction left unmatched. The CDR3: CASSSRLAGGKETQYF. The CDR3 DNA is TGTGCCAGCAGCTCTAGACTAGCGGGAGGGAAGGAGACCCAGTACTTC. Full variable domain (remainder filled in from reference TRBV7-9 and TRBJ2-5): DTGVSQNPRHKITKRGQNVTFRCDPISEHNRLYWYRQTLGQGPEFLTYFQNEAQLEKSRLLSDRFSAERPKGSFSTLEIQRTEQGDSAMYLCASSSRLAGGKETQYFGPGTRLLVL.

There are many counts of this clonotype. The chain combines TRBV6-5 with TRBJ1-1; D possibly corresponds to TRBD1 (5 bases). Deletions cut 2 bases from V and 1 base from J, with 8 bases between. Germline values: CDR1 MNHEY, CDR2 SVGAGI. The CDR3 loop spans 14 amino acids. The CDR3 here is CASSYSDRNTEAFF. The CDR3 DNA follows: TGTGCCAGCAGTTACAGCGACAGGAACACTGAAGCTTTCTTT.

This rearrangement joins TRBV5-4 to TRBJ1-1; D gene uncertain. V was pared by 0 bases and J by 1 base, with 7 bases between. The germline CDR1 and CDR2 sequences are SGHNT and YYREEE (reference sequence). CDR3 length: 14 residues. This CDR3 is CASSLGISNTEAFF. For the CDR3, the DNA is TGTGCCAGCAGCTTGGGAATTTCGAACACTGAAGCTTTCTTT.

This clonotype was seen many times. The chain links TRBV6-2 or TRBV6-3 to TRBJ1-5; D gene ambiguous. The V gene lost 4 bases and the J gene lost 2 bases, with 9 bases spanning the gap. Germline V gene lookup returns CDR1 MNHEY and CDR2 SVGEGT. The CDR3 has 14 amino acids. The CDR3 loop is CASSSEAGNQPQHF. The CDR3 DNA follows: TGTGCCAGCAGTTCAGAAGCGGGCAATCAGCCCCAGCATTTT.

The J gene is TRBJ1-5, the V gene TRBV11-2, with D possibly being TRBD1 (5 bases). Per the germline V gene, CDR1 is SGHAT and CDR2 is FQNNGV. Trimming took off 5 bases at V and 3 bases at J, with 14 bases between the two ends. The CDR3 consists of 15 residues. CDR3 in amino acids: CASSLGVGDNQPQHF. Here the CDR3 DNA reads TGTGCCAGCAGCCTGGGGGTCGGTGACAATCAGCCCCAGCATTTT. The full variable domain, its missing parts supplied by reference TRBV11-2 and TRBJ1-5, is EAGVAQSPRYKIIEKRQSVAFWCNPISGHATLYWYQQILGQGPKLLIQFQNNGVVDDSQLPKDRFSAERLKGVDSTLKIQPAKLEDSAVYLCASSLGVGDNQPQHFGDGTRLSIL.

The table lists this clonotype with many counts. The chain employs TRBV7-2 and TRBJ1-5, with a tentative D call TRBD1 (6 bases). The CDR3 sequence is 15 residues long. V was shortened by 5 bases and J by 5 bases, with 16 bases between the two germline ends. The V gene's germline CDR1 is SGHTA and CDR2 FQGNSA. CDR3 sequence (DNA): TGTGCCAGCAGCCCTGGGGGGAGGGGGGATCAGCCCCAGCATTTT. Translated, it gives CASSPGGRGDQPQHF. Drawing the rest from reference TRBV7-2 and TRBJ1-5, the complete variable domain is GAGVSQSPSNKVTEKGKDVELRCDPISGHTALYWYRQSLGQGLEFLIYFQGNSAPDKSGLPSDRFSAERTGGSVSTLTIQRTQQEDSAVYLCASSPGGRGDQPQHFGDGTRLSIL.

This clonotype showed up many times. The chain links TRBV6-5 to TRBJ2-1; TRBD1 aligns across 7 bases. The CDR3 runs to 14 residues. V gave up 5 bases and J gave up 5 bases; unmatched junction bases: 6. Germline V lookup: CDR1 MNHEY, CDR2 SVGAGI. The CDR3 nucleotides read TGTGCCAGCAGTAGACAGGGTGGCGACAATGAGCAGTTCTTC. This sequence encodes CASSRQGGDNEQFF.

V and J are TRBV11-2 and TRBJ2-1; D may match TRBD1 or TRBD2 (5 bases each). The CDR3 has 13 residues. Trimming removed 5 bases from V and 15 bases from J, with 20 bases in between. Germline V lookup: CDR1 SGHAT, CDR2 FQNNGV. The CDR3: CASSPRTGTRGFF. The CDR3 DNA reads TGTGCCAGCAGCCCTAGGACGGGGACCCGAGGGTTCTTC.

This clonotype was picked up many times. The chain carries TRBV7-2 and TRBJ2-7; D possibly corresponds to TRBD2 (6 bases). This CDR3 contains 14 residues. Germline V gives CDR1 SGHTA, CDR2 FQGNSA. V lost 5 bases and J 2 bases, leaving 13 bases between the germline ends. CDR3 amino acids: CASSPSEGPYEQYF. In DNA, the CDR3 is TGTGCCAGCAGCCCCTCGGAGGGCCCCTACGAGCAGTACTTC.

This clonotype was counted many times. The chain couples TRBV7-2 to TRBJ1-1, with unresolved D. V was shortened by 0 bases and J by 6 bases, with 8 bases between the two germline ends. This CDR3 spans 13 amino acids. Germline CDR1 SGHTA, CDR2 FQGNSA. The CDR3 bases are TGTGCCAGCAGCTTAGCCCCCAGATCTGAAGCTTTCTTT. Amino acids: CASSLAPRSEAFF.

The sample holds a few counts of this clonotype. The V call is TRBV15, the J call TRBJ1-5; D call uncertain. Trimming stripped 0 bases from V and 7 bases from J, with 16 bases between. The CDR3 spans 16 residues. Looked up from germline, CDR1 is LNHNV and CDR2 is YYDKDF (reference sequence). CDR3 coding DNA: TGTGCCACCAGCAGAGAGGGCGGCCCAGGTAACCAGCCCCAGCATTTT. This gives the protein CATSREGGPGNQPQHF.

The chain links TRBV6-2 or TRBV6-3 to TRBJ2-7; 9 bases fit TRBD1. V dropped 5 bases and J dropped 2; count of bases not matched to a gene: 10. CDR1 is MNHEY and CDR2 is SVGEGT in the germline V gene. The CDR3 spans 16 residues. DNA of the CDR3: TGTGCCAGCAGTCTCCGGGACAGGGAGATCCCCTACGAGCAGTACTTC. Encoded protein: CASSLRDREIPYEQYF.

On this clonotype: A read error is possible here, since a much larger clone lies one base away. The V and J genes are TRBV2 and TRBJ2-3, with TRBD1 identical over 8 bases. The CDR3 totals 15 residues. In germline, CDR1 is SNHLY, CDR2 FYNNEI. CDR3 amino acids: CASSSGQGSTGTQYF. The CDR3 bases are TGTGCCAGCAGTTCAGGACAGGGCAGCACAGGTACGCAGTATTTT.

This clonotype was seen a few times. The chain is built from TRBV28 and TRBJ1-2; 7 bases agree with TRBD1. Germline V gene data show CDR1 as MDHEN and CDR2 as SYDVKM. The V segment lost 4 bases and the J segment 4 bases; nucleotides outside the gene matches: 6. This CDR3 has 14 amino acids. The CDR3 region has the DNA TGTGCCAGCAGTTCAAGGACAGGCCGCTATGGCTACACCTTC. Its translation: CASSSRTGRYGYTF.

This chain connects TRBV13 to TRBJ2-2; no definite D call. The V and J ends lost 5 bases and 5 bases respectively, with 18 bases between them. This CDR3 contains 16 residues. Germline CDR1 PRHDT, CDR2 FYEKMQ (reference sequence). CDR3 amino acids: CASSPYSSVATGELFF. The CDR3 DNA reads TGTGCCAGCAGCCCTTACTCGAGCGTCGCGACCGGGGAGCTGTTTTTT.

Many counts were recorded for this clonotype. The V and J genes are TRBV5-4 and TRBJ2-1, with D possibly being TRBD1 or TRBD2 (5 bases each). CDR1 and CDR2 (germline): SGHNT, YYREEE (reference sequence). The CDR3 covers 14 residues. Trimming removed 8 bases at V and 5 bases at J, with 17 bases between. The chain's CDR3 is CASRLGLADNEQFF. Here the CDR3 DNA reads TGTGCCAGTCGCTTGGGGCTAGCTGACAATGAGCAGTTCTTC. Full variable domain (missing parts from reference TRBV5-4 and TRBJ2-1): ETGVTQSPTHLIKTRGQQVTLRCSSQSGHNTVSWYQQALGQGPQFIFQYYREEENGRGNFPPRFSGLQFPNYSSELNVNALELDDSALYLCASRLGLADNEQFFGPGTRLTVL.

On this clonotype itself: Sequence at one end of the junction differs from germline and may be a read error. The J gene is TRBJ2-3, the V gene TRBV12-3 or TRBV12-4, with 11 bases identical to TRBD2. The CDR3 consists of 15 residues. CDR3 sequence: CASRLAGGRADTQYF. The CDR3 coding sequence is TGTGCCAGCAGGTTAGCGGGAGGGCGGGCAGATACGCAGTATTTT.

In this sample, this clonotype turned up a few times. V usage is TRBV19 and J usage is TRBJ1-5; D uncertain. The germline V gene encodes CDR1 LNHDA and CDR2 SQIVND (reference sequence). This CDR3 is built from 15 residues. Trimming removed 4 bases from V and 0 bases from J, with 10 bases in between. CDR3 protein: CASSTAQYSNQPQHF. The CDR3 nucleotides are TGTGCCAGTAGTACAGCCCAGTATAGCAATCAGCCCCAGCATTTT.

This chain connects TRBV3-1 to TRBJ2-7, with D perhaps being TRBD1 or TRBD2 (5 bases each). V lost 0 bases to trimming and J lost 4 bases, with 10 bases between them. This CDR3 comprises 14 residues. Germline loops: CDR1 LGHDT, CDR2 YNNKEL (reference sequence). In DNA form, the CDR3 reads TGTGCCAGCAGCCAAGAAAGGGGACCTTACGAGCAGTACTTC. It yields the protein CASSQERGPYEQYF.

This clonotype has ten or more counts. The genes are TRBV12-3 or TRBV12-4 and TRBJ1-5; no definite D call. The V end was cut by 6 bases, the J end by 2 bases, with 5 bases between. The CDR3 spans 12 residues. This CDR3 is CASSSGNQPQHF. The CDR3, as DNA: TGTGCCAGCAGCTCGGGCAATCAGCCCCAGCATTTT.

This clonotype has at least ten counts. V gene TRBV4-2 combines with J gene TRBJ2-5; TRBD2 matches 8 bases. Trimming took 4 bases from V and 5 from J; bases not matched to a gene: 12. Germline loops: CDR1 LGHNA, CDR2 YNFKEQ. The CDR3 totals 16 residues. The CDR3 sequence is CASSLQSGRGTETQYF. In DNA form, the CDR3 reads TGTGCCAGCAGCCTTCAGAGCGGGAGAGGGACTGAGACCCAGTACTTC.

This clonotype was detected ten times or more. This chain links TRBV6-2 or TRBV6-3 with TRBJ2-1, with 14 positions matching TRBD2. Trimming cost V 8 bases and J 12 bases; bases outside gene matches: 21. In germline, CDR1 is MNHEY, CDR2 SVGEGT. This CDR3 has 18 amino acids. The CDR3 DNA reads as TGTGCCAGCCGCCGCTCCGGGCCCCCGGGACTAGCGGGAGAGGTGCAGTTCTTC. Translated: CASRRSGPPGLAGEVQFF.

The CDR3 region is CSVVRETQYF. The CDR3 coding sequence is TGCAGCGTTGTCAGGGAGACCCAGTACTTC. V gene TRBV29-1 combines with J gene TRBJ2-5, with D unresolved. V dropped 4 bases and J dropped 5 bases, with 5 bases sitting between them. The germline CDR1 and CDR2 sequences are SQVTM and ANQGSEA. The CDR3 runs 10 residues.

This clonotype was seen at least ten times. The chain uses TRBV7-2 and TRBJ2-7; D not certain. CDR3 length: 12 residues. Germline values: CDR1 SGHTA, CDR2 FQGNSA. V lost 5 bases and J lost 4, with 9 bases in between. The CDR3 DNA reads TGTGCCAGCAGCATACTTCGGTACGAGCAGTACTTC. Encoded protein: CASSILRYEQYF.

In its sample, this clonotype was seen many times. CDR3 in DNA: TGTGCCAGCAGTGCCCGGGATTCTGGAAACACCATATATTTT. This translates into CASSARDSGNTIYF. The chain is built from TRBV6-6 and TRBJ1-3; D is uncertain. Germline loops: CDR1 MNHNY, CDR2 SVGAGI (reference sequence). The CDR3 loop spans 14 amino acids. Trimming pared 5 bases from V and 1 base from J, leaving 9 bases between.

This clonotype was counted ten times or more. The genes are TRBV28 and TRBJ1-2, with 9 bases fitting TRBD1. The trim removed 3 bases at V and 4 bases at J, leaving 6 bases unmatched. The CDR3 consists of 15 residues. Germline CDR1 reads MDHEN; CDR2 reads SYDVKM. CDR3 nucleotides: TGTGCCAGCAGTTTTTTTGAGGACAGGGGCTATGGCTACACCTTC. It specifies CASSFFEDRGYGYTF.

This clonotype was seen ten or more times. This chain joins TRBV7-2 and TRBJ2-3, with D possibly being TRBD2 (5 bases). CDR3 length: 14 amino acids. The germline V gene has CDR1 SGHTA and CDR2 FQGNSA. Between the trimmed V and J ends, which lost 2 bases and 4 bases, there was a span of 10 bases. The CDR3 DNA reads TGTGCCAGCAGCTTAACGGGGTCTCCAGATACGCAGTATTTT. This encodes CASSLTGSPDTQYF.

This clonotype showed up many times. The chain recombines TRBV28 with TRBJ1-5, with D unresolved. Germline-derived CDR1 and CDR2 are MDHEN and SYDVKM. This CDR3 region has 12 residues. V lost 5 bases, J lost 4 bases, and 6 bases lay in between. The CDR3 nucleotides are TGTGCCAGCAGTCCTATAAATCAGCCCCAGCATTTT. Translation: CASSPINQPQHF.

The table lists this clonotype with many counts. The rearrangement uses TRBV5-5 and TRBJ2-3; 7 nucleotides align to TRBD1. The junction had 9 bases not matched to a gene; V was cut back by 4 bases and J by 1 base. This CDR3 contains 16 residues. Per the germline V gene, CDR1 is SGHKS and CDR2 is YYEKEE (reference sequence). The CDR3 here is CASSPSRQGGTDTQYF. The CDR3 bases are TGTGCCAGCAGCCCAAGCCGACAGGGCGGCACAGATACGCAGTATTTT.